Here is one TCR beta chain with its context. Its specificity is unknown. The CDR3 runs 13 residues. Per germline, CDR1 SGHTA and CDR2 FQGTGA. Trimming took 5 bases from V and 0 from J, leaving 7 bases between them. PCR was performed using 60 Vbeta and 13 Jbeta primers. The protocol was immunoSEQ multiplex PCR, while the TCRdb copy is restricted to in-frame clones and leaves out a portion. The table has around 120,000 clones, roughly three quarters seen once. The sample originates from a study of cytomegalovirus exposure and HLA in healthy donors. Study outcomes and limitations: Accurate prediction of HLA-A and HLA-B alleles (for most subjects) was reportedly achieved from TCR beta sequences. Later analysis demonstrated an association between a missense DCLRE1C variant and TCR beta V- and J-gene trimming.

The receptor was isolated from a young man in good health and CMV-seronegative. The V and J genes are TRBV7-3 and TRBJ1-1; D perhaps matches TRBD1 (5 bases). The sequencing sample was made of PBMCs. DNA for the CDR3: TGTGCCAGCAGCCGACAGATGAACACTGAAGCTTTCTTT. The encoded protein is CASSRQMNTEAFF.